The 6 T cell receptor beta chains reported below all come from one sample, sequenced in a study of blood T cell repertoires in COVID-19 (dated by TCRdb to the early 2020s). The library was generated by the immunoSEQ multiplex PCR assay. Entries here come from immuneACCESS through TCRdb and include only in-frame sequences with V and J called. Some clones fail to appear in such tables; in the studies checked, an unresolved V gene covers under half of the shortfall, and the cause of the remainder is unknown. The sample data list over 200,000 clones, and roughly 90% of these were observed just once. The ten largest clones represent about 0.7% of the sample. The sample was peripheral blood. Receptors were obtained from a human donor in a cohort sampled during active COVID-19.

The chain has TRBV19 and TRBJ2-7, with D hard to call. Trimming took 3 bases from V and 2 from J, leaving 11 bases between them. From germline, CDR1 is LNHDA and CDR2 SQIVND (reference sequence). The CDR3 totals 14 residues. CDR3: CASSISTSAYEQYF. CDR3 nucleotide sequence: TGTGCCAGTAGTATCTCGACATCCGCCTACGAGCAGTACTTC.

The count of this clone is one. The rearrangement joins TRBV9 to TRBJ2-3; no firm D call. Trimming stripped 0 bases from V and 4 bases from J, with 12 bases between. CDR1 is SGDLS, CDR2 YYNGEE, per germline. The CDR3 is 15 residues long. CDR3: CASSVASLPPDTQYF. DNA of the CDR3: TGTGCCAGCAGCGTAGCGAGCTTGCCCCCAGATACGCAGTATTTT.

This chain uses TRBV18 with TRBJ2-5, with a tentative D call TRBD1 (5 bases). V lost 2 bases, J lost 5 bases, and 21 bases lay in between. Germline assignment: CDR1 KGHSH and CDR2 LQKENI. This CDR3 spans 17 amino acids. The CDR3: CASSPTYMPGKFETQYF. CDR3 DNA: TGTGCCAGCTCACCAACTTACATGCCAGGGAAATTTGAGACCCAGTACTTC.

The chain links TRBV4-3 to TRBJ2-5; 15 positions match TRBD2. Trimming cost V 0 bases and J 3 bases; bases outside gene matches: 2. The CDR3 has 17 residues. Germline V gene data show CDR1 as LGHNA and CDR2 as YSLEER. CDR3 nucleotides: TGCGCCAGCAGCCAAGAGGGGACTAGCGGGGGGAAAGAGACCCAGTACTTC. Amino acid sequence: CASSQEGTSGGKETQYF.

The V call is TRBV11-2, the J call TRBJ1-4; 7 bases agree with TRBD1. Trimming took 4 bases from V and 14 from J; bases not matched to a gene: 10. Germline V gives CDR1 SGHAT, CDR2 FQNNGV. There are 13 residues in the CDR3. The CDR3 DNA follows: TGTGCCAGCAGCTCAGAATCCGGGACAGTTCTGTTTTTT. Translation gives CASSSESGTVLFF.

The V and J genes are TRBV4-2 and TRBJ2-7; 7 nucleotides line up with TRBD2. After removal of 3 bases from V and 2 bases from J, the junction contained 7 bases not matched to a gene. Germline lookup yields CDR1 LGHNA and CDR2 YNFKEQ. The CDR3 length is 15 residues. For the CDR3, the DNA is TGTGCCAGCAGCCAGCCGGGGAGGGGTCCCTACGAGCAGTACTTC. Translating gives CASSQPGRGPYEQYF.